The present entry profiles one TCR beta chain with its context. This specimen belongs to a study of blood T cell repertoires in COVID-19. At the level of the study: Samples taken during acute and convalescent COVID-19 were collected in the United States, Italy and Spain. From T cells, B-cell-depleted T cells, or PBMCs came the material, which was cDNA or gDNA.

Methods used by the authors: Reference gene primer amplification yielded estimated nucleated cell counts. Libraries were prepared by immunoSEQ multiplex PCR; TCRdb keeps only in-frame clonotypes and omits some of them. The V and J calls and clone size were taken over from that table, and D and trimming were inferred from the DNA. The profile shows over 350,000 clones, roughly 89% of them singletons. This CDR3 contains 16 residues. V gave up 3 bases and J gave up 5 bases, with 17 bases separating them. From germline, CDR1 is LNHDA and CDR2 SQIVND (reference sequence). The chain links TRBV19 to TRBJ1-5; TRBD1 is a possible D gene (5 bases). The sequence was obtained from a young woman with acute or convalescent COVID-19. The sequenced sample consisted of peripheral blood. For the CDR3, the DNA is TGTGCCAGTAGTATGGGACCAGGGAGGTTAGATCAGCCCCAGCATTTT. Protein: CASSMGPGRLDQPQHF.